The clone carrying this T cell receptor (beta chain) was observed a single time. Germline V lookup: CDR1 SGHVS, CDR2 FNYEAQ. The CDR3 sequence is 15 residues long. Trimming shortened V by 6 bases and J by 7 bases, and 21 bases separated the two germline ends. Primers included in the PCR were 60 Vbeta and 13 Jbeta primers. TCRdb's copy holds only in-frame clones and misses some; the assay was immunoSEQ multiplex PCR. The data hold under 120,000 clones, with 70% to 80% observed a single time. These data come from a study of cytomegalovirus exposure and HLA in healthy donors. The sequencing sample was made of PBMCs. V is TRBV7-6 and J is TRBJ1-2, with D possibly being TRBD1 (5 bases). The receptor comes from a female donor in good health and CMV-seropositive. The CDR3 DNA is TGTGCCAGCAGTATCCCGGGCCAGGTGGGGCTTGGCTACACCTTC. Translation gives CASSIPGQVGLGYTF. The whole variable domain, remainder taken from reference TRBV7-6 and TRBJ1-2, is GAGVSQSPRYKVTKRGQDVALRCDPISGHVSLYWYRQALGQGPEFLTYFNYEAQQDKSGLPNDRFSAERPEGSISTLTIQRTEQRDSAMYRCASSIPGQVGLGYTFGSGTRLTVV.